The T cell receptor (beta chain) under discussion was sequenced for a study of beta chain features in type 1 diabetes. V gave up 1 base and J gave up 3 bases, with 9 bases separating them. Germline CDR1 and CDR2: KGHSH and LQKENI. This CDR3 spans 14 amino acids. Expressed TCRB transcripts were sequenced after all isolated RNA was converted to cDNA. Generated by immunoSEQ multiplex PCR, the TCRdb table keeps only in-frame clones and is missing some. The sample carries hundreds of thousands of clones, about a sixth recorded once. The specimen was naive CD4+ T cells from blood. The gene calls are TRBV18 and TRBJ1-2; D unclear. This TCR was recovered from a woman between 18 and 29 years old in good health. The DNA for the CDR3 is TGTGCCAGCTCACCACAAAGGGTTGACTATGGCTACACCTTC. It is translated as CASSPQRVDYGYTF.